The rows below give T cell receptor beta chains drawn from one sample of a study of T-cell memory formation after mild COVID-19. Using its own MiXCR run on the 5' RACE reads, TCRdb lists one record per CDR3 protein. The repertoire holds 310,000 or so distinct CDR3 sequences, with more than 15% as singletons. The sample consisted of PBMCs or a T cell subset sorted from them (not recorded which). These receptors were obtained from a man younger than 30 who had mild COVID-19 (a few samples of this study predate the infection). Cell type and time point are not known. The CDR3 runs from the conserved cysteine through the conserved F or W. D genes are given only for firm matches. Rows give clone size only sometimes, using once, few, many, or a class for an expanded clone.

v_gene	d_gene	j_gene	abundance	CDR3aa	CDR3nt
TRBV6-5	.	TRBJ2-2	.	CASSYLSPGPLNTGELFF	TGTGCCAGCAGTTACCTTTCACCGGGACCGCTGAACACCGGGGAGCTGTTTTTT
TRBV30	.	TRBJ2-2	.	CAWDSGANTGELFF	TGTGCCTGGGATAGCGGCGCGAACACCGGGGAGCTGTTTTTT
TRBV5-1	TRBD1	TRBJ2-7	few	CASSPGTGIYSYEQYF	TGCGCCAGCAGCCCGGGGACAGGAATTTACTCCTACGAGCAGTACTTC
TRBV11-2	TRBD2	TRBJ2-1	few	CASSLHSGGSYNEQFF	TGTGCCAGCAGCCTGCACAGCGGGGGCTCCTACAATGAGCAGTTCTTC
TRBV19	.	TRBJ1-3	few	CASSPGGTRRGNTIYF	TGTGCCAGTAGTCCGGGTGGAACCCGTCGTGGAAACACCATATATTTT
TRBV12-3/TRBV12-4	TRBD1	TRBJ2-2	many	CASISGTGGTGELFF	TGTGCCAGCATTTCCGGGACAGGGGGCACCGGGGAGCTGTTTTTT
TRBV7-2	.	TRBJ1-2	.	CASSSGGVRYGYTF	TGTGCCAGCAGCTCCGGGGGGGTGAGGTATGGCTACACCTTC
TRBV6-1	TRBD1	TRBJ1-6	once	CASSEIRTGTPLHF	TGTGCCAGCAGTGAGATCCGGACAGGGACACCCCTCCACTTT
TRBV10-3	TRBD1	TRBJ2-5	few	CASRQGPETQYF	TGTGCCAGCCGACAGGGACCAGAGACCCAGTACTTC
TRBV4-3	.	TRBJ2-1	few	CASSQDWVSNEQFF	TGCGCCAGCAGCCAAGATTGGGTATCCAATGAGCAGTTCTTC
TRBV5-1	TRBD2	TRBJ2-5	.	CASSFGGDRQETQYF	TGCGCCAGCAGCTTCGGGGGGGATAGGCAAGAGACCCAGTACTTC
TRBV7-2	.	TRBJ2-5	.	CASSRRRGEYQETQYF	TGTGCCAGCAGCAGACGGCGGGGCGAGTACCAAGAGACCCAGTACTTC
TRBV6-2/TRBV6-3	.	TRBJ2-7	few	CASREGGFFDEQYF	TGTGCCAGCAGAGAGGGGGGATTCTTCGACGAGCAGTACTTC
TRBV18	TRBD1	TRBJ1-1	few	CASSRSPGQGALNTEAFF	TGTGCCAGCTCGCGCAGCCCGGGACAGGGGGCTCTGAACACTGAAGCTTTCTTT
TRBV20-1	.	TRBJ2-1	many	CSASSGDNEQFF	TGCAGTGCTAGCTCGGGAGACAATGAGCAGTTCTTC
TRBV15	TRBD1	TRBJ2-3	.	CATSRAGTGLRGTDTQYF	TGTGCCACCAGCAGAGCGGGGACAGGGCTTCGAGGCACAGATACGCAGTATTTT
TRBV28	.	TRBJ1-5	.	CATRNLRDRNSNQPQHF	TGTGCCACCAGAAACCTCCGGGACCGTAATAGCAATCAGCCCCAGCATTTT
TRBV7-2	.	TRBJ2-6	.	CASSLDHSGANVLTF	TGTGCCAGCAGCTTAGACCACTCCGGGGCCAACGTCCTGACTTTC
TRBV4-1	.	TRBJ2-3	many	CASSQGGDTQYF	TGTGCCAGCAGCCAAGGGGGAGATACGCAGTATTTT
TRBV6-2/TRBV6-3	.	TRBJ2-7	.	CATQRGGPYEQYF	TGTGCCACGCAACGAGGCGGACCCTACGAGCAGTACTTC
TRBV7-6	.	TRBJ2-5	few	CASSLAVGQETQYF	TGTGCCAGCAGCTTAGCGGTAGGGCAAGAGACCCAGTACTTC
TRBV12-3/TRBV12-4	.	TRBJ1-1	.	CASSSTGEGTEAFF	TGTGCCAGCAGCTCTACCGGGGAGGGCACTGAAGCTTTCTTT
TRBV24-1	.	TRBJ1-5	many	CATSDSTREDQPQHF	TGTGCCACCAGTGATAGTACCAGGGAGGATCAGCCCCAGCATTTT
TRBV20-1	.	TRBJ2-5	.	CSARDALGEETQYF	TGCAGTGCTAGAGATGCACTAGGAGAAGAGACCCAGTACTTC
TRBV5-1	.	TRBJ2-5	.	CASSEDPGPETQYF	TGCGCCAGCAGCGAGGACCCGGGGCCAGAGACCCAGTACTTC
TRBV6-2/TRBV6-3	.	TRBJ1-1	.	CASSYRWGRVLAGTEAFF	TGTGCCAGCAGTTACAGGTGGGGCAGGGTCCTGGCAGGCACTGAAGCTTTCTTT
TRBV4-3	.	TRBJ1-5	.	CASSQGRAEPQHF	TGCGCCAGCAGCCAAGGTAGGGCTGAGCCCCAGCATTTT
TRBV29-1	.	TRBJ1-1	many	CSVGDQGSEAFF	TGCAGCGTTGGGGACCAGGGATCGGAAGCTTTCTTT
TRBV11-2	TRBD2	TRBJ2-1	many	CASSDSGGAHEQFF	TGTGCCAGCAGCGACAGCGGGGGGGCCCATGAGCAGTTCTTC
TRBV5-1	TRBD2	TRBJ2-5	.	CASTAAGGSGETQYF	TGCGCCAGCACCGCGGCGGGAGGGAGCGGGGAGACCCAGTACTTC
TRBV11-2	.	TRBJ1-3	.	CASSLEPDTIYF	TGTGCCAGCAGCTTAGAGCCCGACACCATATATTTT
TRBV27	.	TRBJ1-6	.	CASSLRGGMDSPLHF	TGTGCCAGCAGTTTACGTGGTGGCATGGATTCACCCCTCCACTTT
TRBV18	.	TRBJ2-3	.	CASSPPTGTSTDTQYF	TGTGCCAGCTCACCCCCGACTGGGACTAGCACAGATACGCAGTATTTT
TRBV4-3	.	TRBJ1-2	few	CASSQDLFQGRSIYGYTF	TGCGCCAGCAGCCAAGATTTATTTCAGGGACGCTCGATCTATGGCTACACCTTC
TRBV6-5	.	TRBJ1-1	.	CASSYSGETEAFF	TGTGCCAGCAGTTACTCGGGAGAAACTGAAGCTTTCTTT
TRBV20-1	TRBD2	TRBJ2-3	few	CSARTSGYPDTQYF	TGCAGTGCGAGGACTAGCGGGTACCCAGATACGCAGTATTTT